The next 26 T cell receptor beta chains were all read from a single sample in a study of Graves' ophthalmopathy and Graves' hyperthyroidism. The TCR beta CDR3 regions underwent amplification from RNA transcripts. First-round RT-PCR employed HTBI primers, with a second-round multiplex PCR after it. TCRdb passed the multiplex PCR reads through MiXCR, listing each CDR3 protein once. The sample carries around 1,200,000 distinct CDR3 sequences, about two fifths recorded once. Specimen: peripheral blood or thyroid tissue (not recorded which). These receptors all come from an adult man with Graves' hyperthyroidism.

Comment on this clonotype: Because it lacks the conserved phenylalanine or tryptophan at the end, this CDR3 is likely a read error. The DNA is left out, because the CDR3 cannot be placed on it with certainty; the CDR3 is given as TCRdb lists it. The chain has TRBV4-2 and TRBJ2-5; TRBD2, the table's D call, was not compared with the DNA. From its first to its last residue, the CDR3 has 8 amino acids. Germline V gene data show CDR1 as LGHNA and CDR2 as YNFKEQ. CDR3: CASSEDPT.

Concerning this clonotype: A clone one base away is much larger, so this may be a read error. The rearrangement joins TRBV10-3 to TRBJ1-4, with 8 nucleotides matching TRBD1. The junction had 16 bases not matched to a gene; V was cut back by 10 bases and J by 0 bases. CDR1 and CDR2 (germline): ENHRY, SYGVKD. The CDR3 is 18 residues long. CDR3 coding DNA: TGTGCCAGCAGGAGCCGGGGACAGGTTCCCGCAACTAATGAAAAACTGTTTTTT. This encodes CASRSRGQVPATNEKLFF.

This chain uses TRBV29-1 with TRBJ2-7; TRBD1 is a possible D gene (6 bases). CDR1 and CDR2 (germline): SQVTM, ANQGSEA. The CDR3 runs to 13 residues. Trimming cost V 7 bases and J 2 bases, with 15 bases left between them. CDR3 loop: CSAVPGHTYEQYF. CDR3 DNA: TGCAGCGCCGTTCCGGGACACACCTACGAGCAGTACTTC.

The genes are TRBV7-9 and TRBJ2-5, with D maybe TRBD2 (5 bases). The CDR3 is made up of 14 amino acids. Trimming took 5 bases from V and 2 from J, leaving 12 bases between them. Per germline, CDR1 SEHNR and CDR2 FQNEAQ (reference sequence). The CDR3 loop reads CASSHPGSQETQYF. CDR3 coding DNA: TGTGCCAGCAGCCACCCGGGAAGTCAAGAGACCCAGTACTTC. The full variable domain, rest sourced from reference TRBV7-9 and TRBJ2-5, is DTGVSQNPRHKITKRGQNVTFRCDPISEHNRLYWYRQTLGQGPEFLTYFQNEAQLEKSRLLSDRFSAERPKGSFSTLEIQRTEQGDSAMYLCASSHPGSQETQYFGPGTRLLVL.

The chain uses TRBV19 and TRBJ2-2; 7 bases map to TRBD2. The CDR3 has 14 residues. The germline V gene has CDR1 LNHDA and CDR2 SQIVND (reference sequence). V trimming: 7 bases; J trimming: 6 bases; junction bases outside the gene matches: 8. The CDR3 bases are TGTGCCAGTATTAATAGCGGGTACTCCGGGGAGCTGTTTTTT. As protein: CASINSGYSGELFF.

Remarks on this clonotype: A much larger clone differs by one base, so this may be a read error. The chain recombines TRBV9 with TRBJ2-5; 9 nucleotides line up with TRBD2. The CDR3 spans 15 residues. From germline, CDR1 is SGDLS and CDR2 YYNGEE. Written as DNA, the CDR3 is TGTGCCAGCAGCGAGTGGGGTAGCGGGAGAGAGACCCGGTACTTC. It encodes CASSEWGSGRETRYF.

This clonotype has at least ten counts. J is TRBJ1-2 and V is TRBV29-1; 10 bases align to TRBD1. The germline CDR1 and CDR2 sequences are SQVTM and ANQGSEA. The CDR3 has 13 residues. The J segment lost 3 bases and the V segment lost 7 bases, leaving 5 bases of the junction unmatched. The CDR3 DNA sequence: TGCAGCGGTCGACAGGGGGCAGACTATGGCTACACCTTC. Translation: CSGRQGADYGYTF.

The chain links TRBV5-4 to TRBJ2-5; TRBD2 agrees at 11 bases. The CDR3 has 15 amino acids. The germline gives CDR1 SGHNT, CDR2 YYREEE (reference sequence). The CDR3 DNA reads as TGTGCTAGAGGAGGAACTAGCGGGAGCCGGGAGACCCAGTACTTC. Translating gives CARGGTSGSRETQYF. Full variable domain (rest looked up from reference TRBV5-4 and TRBJ2-5): ETGVTQSPTHLIKTRGQQVTLRCSSQSGHNTVSWYQQALGQGPQFIFQYYREEENGRGNFPPRFSGLQFPNYSSELNVNALELDDSALYLCARGGTSGSRETQYFGPGTRLLVL.

This sequence joins TRBV27 and TRBJ1-5; maybe TRBD1 (6 bases). The CDR3 runs to 13 residues. The germline V and J ends were trimmed by 5 bases and 7 bases, with 12 bases remaining between them. Germline lookup yields CDR1 MNHEY and CDR2 SMNVEV (reference sequence). In nucleotides, the CDR3 is TGTGCCAGCAGTACGATAGGGGGGCAGCCCCAGCATTTT. It translates to CASSTIGGQPQHF.

In this sample, this clonotype turned up many times. The chain recombines TRBV20-1 with TRBJ1-6; D is perhaps TRBD1 (6 bases). The CDR3 is made up of 15 amino acids. Trimming removed 5 bases at V and 3 bases at J, with 14 bases between. Germline loops: CDR1 DFQATT, CDR2 SNEGSKA (reference sequence). DNA for the CDR3: TGCAGTGCTGGACAGCCGACTTACTATAATTCACCCCTCCACTTT. Translation: CSAGQPTYYNSPLHF.

Note on this clonotype: Being one base from a much bigger clone, this may be a read error. The V call is TRBV19, the J call TRBJ2-2, with 7 bases lining up with TRBD1. The germline V gene encodes CDR1 LNHDA and CDR2 SQIVND (reference sequence). The CDR3 totals 15 residues. The CDR3 DNA follows: TGTGCCAGTAGTATTGGACAGGCGAGCACCGGGGAGCTGTCTTTT. Its translation is CASSIGQASTGELSF.

J is TRBJ1-1 and V is TRBV29-1; D ambiguous. Germline V gene data show CDR1 as SQVTM and CDR2 as ANQGSEA. The CDR3 loop spans 14 amino acids. The germline V and J ends were trimmed by 4 bases and 0 bases, with 12 bases remaining between them. CDR3 in amino acids: CSVGNMGLNTEAFF. The DNA of the CDR3 is TGCAGCGTTGGTAATATGGGCCTGAACACTGAAGCTTTCTTT.

The chain employs TRBV20-1 and TRBJ1-5; a possible D gene is TRBD1 (6 bases). V lost 5 bases and J 1 base, leaving 9 bases between the germline ends. Germline-derived CDR1 and CDR2 are DFQATT and SNEGSKA (reference sequence). The CDR3 totals 13 residues. CDR3 coding DNA: TGCAGTGCTGGCGGACAGAGCAATCAGCCCCAGCATTTT. This encodes CSAGGQSNQPQHF.

This clonotype was observed many times. This sequence joins TRBV7-8 and TRBJ2-5, with 9 bases fitting TRBD2. Germline CDR1 SGHVS, CDR2 FQNEAQ. This CDR3 has 16 residues. V was pared by 2 bases and J by 5 bases, with 9 bases of the junction left unmatched. The CDR3: CASSLSSSGRRETQYF. CDR3 nucleotide sequence: TGTGCCAGCAGCTTATCGAGTAGCGGGAGAAGGGAGACCCAGTACTTC. The full variable domain, in which reference TRBV7-8 and TRBJ2-5 provide the parts outside the CDR3, is GAGVSQSPRYKVAKRGQDVALRCDPISGHVSLFWYQQALGQGPEFLTYFQNEAQLDKSGLPSDRFFAERPEGSVSTLKIQRTQQEDSAVYLCASSLSSSGRRETQYFGPGTRLLVL.

Here the CDR3 reads CASSDSGQAHYEQYF. In DNA, the CDR3 is TGCGCCAGCAGTGACTCCGGGCAGGCACACTACGAGCAGTACTTC. The genes are TRBV10-2 and TRBJ2-7; D uncertain. Germline-derived CDR1 and CDR2 are WSHSY and SAAADI. V was clipped by 3 bases and J by 3 bases, with 15 bases between them. The CDR3 runs to 15 residues.

In this sample, this clonotype turned up many times. This chain connects TRBV20-1 to TRBJ2-7; D not certain. V shed 2 bases and J shed 3 bases, with 8 bases lying between them. CDR1 and CDR2 (germline): DFQATT, SNEGSKA (reference sequence). The CDR3 sequence is 12 residues long. As DNA, the CDR3 is TGCAGTGCTAGACAGGACCGCTACGAGCAGTACTTC. It codes for CSARQDRYEQYF.

This clonotype was seen ten or more times. The J gene is TRBJ1-5, the V gene TRBV24-1, with TRBD1 matching 7 bases. CDR1 and CDR2 (germline): KGHDR, SFDVKD. Trimming cost V 5 bases and J 5 bases; bases outside gene matches: 8. This CDR3 comprises 15 residues. Here the CDR3 DNA reads TGTGCCACCAGTGGCCTGACAGGGACGGATCAGCCCCAGCATTTT. The encoded protein is CATSGLTGTDQPQHF.

The V and J genes are TRBV10-2 and TRBJ1-2, with 11 bases matching TRBD1. V lost 6 bases, J lost 8 bases, and 14 bases stayed unmatched. The CDR3 totals 16 residues. Germline V CDR1 and CDR2: WSHSY, SAAADI. For the CDR3, the DNA is TGCGCCAGCAGCTTCCGGGACAGGGGGAAAAATTGGGGCTACACCTTC. This codes for CASSFRDRGKNWGYTF.

This clonotype occurred a few times. The chain couples TRBV10-3 to TRBJ2-5; D gene uncertain. V lost 10 bases and J lost 3, with 18 bases in between. The CDR3 sequence is 14 residues long. Germline CDR1 ENHRY, CDR2 SYGVKD. Here the CDR3 DNA reads TGTGCCAGCATACCGTGGGCTAAAGAAGAGACCCAGTACTTC. It yields the protein CASIPWAKEETQYF.

This clonotype was observed a handful of times. The V gene is TRBV19, the J gene TRBJ2-2, with TRBD2 as a possible D gene (6 bases). Per germline, CDR1 LNHDA and CDR2 SQIVND (reference sequence). Trimming removed 5 bases at V and 3 bases at J, with 13 bases between. The CDR3 runs to 15 residues. The CDR3 here is CASSVGLLDTGELFF. CDR3 in DNA: TGTGCCAGTAGTGTCGGACTATTAGACACCGGGGAGCTGTTTTTT.

This clonotype has a count of ten or more. V is TRBV5-1 and J is TRBJ2-7; 7 nucleotides align to TRBD1. The J segment lost 3 bases and the V segment lost 4 bases, leaving 10 bases of the junction unmatched. The CDR3 length is 15 residues. Germline V gene sequence: CDR1 SGHRS, CDR2 YFSETQ. The CDR3 sequence is CASSPGLGQSYEQYF. DNA for the CDR3: TGCGCCAGCAGCCCGGGGCTGGGACAGAGCTACGAGCAGTACTTC.

Ten or more counts support this clonotype. The chain links TRBV29-1 to TRBJ2-7; 9 positions agree with TRBD1. V shed 7 bases and J 6 bases; nucleotides not matched to a gene: 10. Germline V gene sequence: CDR1 SQVTM, CDR2 ANQGSEA. This CDR3 spans 13 amino acids. CDR3 sequence: CSGVGTGSSEQYF. The CDR3 nucleotides are TGCAGCGGAGTCGGGACAGGGTCATCCGAGCAGTACTTC.

In this sample, this clonotype turned up a few times. The chain recombines TRBV5-5 with TRBJ1-2, with a possible D match to TRBD1 (5 bases). V was trimmed by 4 bases and J by 7 bases, leaving 17 bases between them. There are 14 residues in the CDR3. CDR1 SGHKS and CDR2 YYEKEE come from the germline V gene (reference sequence). Here the CDR3 reads CASSPTSGYGGYTF. The DNA of the CDR3 is TGTGCCAGCAGCCCCACCTCAGGGTACGGTGGCTACACCTTC.

This clonotype was picked up many times. V gene TRBV10-3 combines with J gene TRBJ2-5, with D uncertain. V lost 0 bases to trimming and J lost 4 bases, with 6 bases between them. The CDR3 is 13 amino acids. Germline-derived CDR1 and CDR2 are ENHRY and SYGVKD. The CDR3 reads CAISESMAETQYF. Here the CDR3 DNA reads TGTGCCATCAGTGAGTCGATGGCAGAGACCCAGTACTTC.

CDR3 coding DNA: TGTGCCATCAGTGAGCCACCGGGACAGGGGTTTTTT. Protein: CAISEPPGQGFF. The chain is built from TRBV10-3 and TRBJ2-2; 9 bases match TRBD1. Trimming removed 2 bases from V and 16 bases from J; junction bases left unmatched: 5. Germline CDR1 ENHRY, CDR2 SYGVKD. The CDR3 consists of 12 residues.

The chain joins TRBV7-7 to TRBJ1-5, with D uncertain. The V gene's germline CDR1 is SSHAT and CDR2 FNYEAQ (reference sequence). V lost 1 base and J lost 7, with 11 bases in between. This CDR3 region has 14 residues. CDR3 loop: CASSLEHWRQPQHF. CDR3 bases: TGTGCCAGCAGCTTAGAACACTGGCGGCAGCCCCAGCATTTT.